Listed below are T cell receptor beta chains from one sample, sequenced in a study of control samples from healthy donors and cancer patients. Sequenced by immunoSEQ multiplex PCR; TCRdb stores in-frame clones only, minus some. The sample includes some 30,000 clones, 70% to 90% of them seen just once. The sample consisted of formalin-fixed, paraffin-embedded tissue. The receptors derive from a female donor with melanoma. The conserved cysteine and the conserved F or W are not part of the CDR3 here. Only some rows state a clone size, as once, few, many or a class for expanded clones.

clone_size	v_call	cdr3_aa
-	TRBV7-2	ASSNNHYNEQF
-	TRBV7-6	ASSPSAEGTEAF
-	TRBV7-2	ASSEPLGKMNTEAF
-	TRBV14	ASSQRREVTNEQF
-	TRBV5-1	ASSFGVHTEAF
-	TRBV15	TTSRDRASGSHEQY
few	TRBV4-1	ASSSSVNTEAF
once	TRBV19	ASSLQDREWFEDEQF
few	TRBV29-1	SVGVPGPNYGYT
-	TRBV11-2	ASSFLNEQY
-	TRBV2	ASSENRDNQPQH
-	TRBV13	ASSLFGQTNYGYI
-	TRBV29-1	SVGIRGTNTEAF
-	TRBV4-1	ASSPAPGDRHTEAF
-	TRBV14	ASSQGQGGNTIY
-	TRBV4-1	ASSQDRVVGNTIY
-	TRBV5-1	ASSLEGAQGASTEAF
-	TRBV5-5	ASSLLSDQPQH
-	TRBV9	ASSVDGDTEAF
-	TRBV24-1	ATSDSLGETQY
-	TRBV6-1	ASSVLDRGVYNEQF
-	TRBV18	ASSPQILGDTQY
-	TRBV28	ASNVQGGNTIY
once	TRBV19	ASSIDSPGTPTDTQY
-	TRBV14	ASSQDLFLAGLEPTGELF
few	TRBV5-1	ASSPGQGGTDTQY
-	TRBV6-6	ASSTPNYEQY
few	TRBV2	ASSDQGVRNEQF
-	TRBV6-5	ASSYSGIRGRYEQY
-	TRBV6-5	ASSYSVGLDEQF
-	TRBV5-1	ASSLDGGREADTQY
-	TRBV3-1/TRBV3-2	ASSQVPVSPI
-	TRBV6-5	ASSTIPGNSPLH
-	TRBV6-5	ASSHLGDEQY
-	TRBV6-6	ASSYAIEGRHTEAF